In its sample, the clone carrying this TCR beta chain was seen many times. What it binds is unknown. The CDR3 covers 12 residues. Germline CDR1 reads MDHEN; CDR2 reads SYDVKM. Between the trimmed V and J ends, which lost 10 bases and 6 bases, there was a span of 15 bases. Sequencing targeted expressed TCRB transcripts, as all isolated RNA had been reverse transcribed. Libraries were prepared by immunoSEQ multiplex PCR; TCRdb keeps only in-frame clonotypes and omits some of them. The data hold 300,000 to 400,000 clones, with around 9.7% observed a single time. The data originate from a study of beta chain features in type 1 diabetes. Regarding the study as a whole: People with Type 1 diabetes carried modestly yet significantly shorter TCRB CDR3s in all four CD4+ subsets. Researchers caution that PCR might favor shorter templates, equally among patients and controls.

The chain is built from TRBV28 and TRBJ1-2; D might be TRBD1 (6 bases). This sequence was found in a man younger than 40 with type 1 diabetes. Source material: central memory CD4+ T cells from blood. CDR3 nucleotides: TGTGCCACGTTCTTTCAGGGGAATGGCTACACCTTC. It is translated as CATFFQGNGYTF.